This T cell receptor beta chain derives from a study of T cell changes during pregnancy in multiple sclerosis. The data were produced by immunoSEQ multiplex PCR, yet TCRdb's version contains in-frame clones alone and is incomplete. The sample consists of about 15,000 clones, 65% to 90% of them appearing once. The V gene's germline CDR1 is SGDLS and CDR2 YYNGEE. V dropped 0 bases and J dropped 7 bases, with 16 bases sitting between them. The CDR3 is 15 amino acids. The TCR was taken from a female donor with multiple sclerosis, enrolled in a pregnancy study. The chain uses TRBV9 and TRBJ1-2; D uncertain. The source was CD8+ T cells from peripheral blood mononuclear cells, collected in the first trimester of pregnancy. CDR3 sequence: CASSVDAVSRGGYTF. CDR3 DNA: TGTGCCAGCAGCGTAGACGCCGTTTCGCGCGGTGGCTACACCTTC. Combining the CDR3 with reference TRBV9 and TRBJ1-2 gives the whole variable domain DSGVTQTPKHLITATGQRVTLRCSPRSGDLSVYWYQQSLDQGLQFLIQYYNGEERAKGNILERFSAQQFPDLHSELNLSSLELGDSALYFCASSVDAVSRGGYTFGSGTRLTVV.